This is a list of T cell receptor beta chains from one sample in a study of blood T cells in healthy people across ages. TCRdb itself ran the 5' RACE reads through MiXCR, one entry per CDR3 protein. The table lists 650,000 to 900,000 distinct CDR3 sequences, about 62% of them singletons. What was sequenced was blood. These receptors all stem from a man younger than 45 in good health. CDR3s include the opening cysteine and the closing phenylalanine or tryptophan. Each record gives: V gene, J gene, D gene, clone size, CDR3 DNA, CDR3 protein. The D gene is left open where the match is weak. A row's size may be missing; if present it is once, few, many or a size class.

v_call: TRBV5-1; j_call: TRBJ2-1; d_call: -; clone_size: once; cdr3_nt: TGCGCCAGCAGCGCGGGGCGACAGTTCTACAGTGAGCAGTTCTTC; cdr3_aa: CASSAGRQFYSEQFF
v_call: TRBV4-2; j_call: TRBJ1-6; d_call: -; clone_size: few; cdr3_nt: TGTGCCAGCAGCATTAACAGGGCTAATTCACCCCTCCACTTT; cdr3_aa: CASSINRANSPLHF
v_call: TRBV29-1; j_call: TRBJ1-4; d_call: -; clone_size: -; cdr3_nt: TGCAGCGTTGTGGGAACAGGGTCAACTAATGAAAAACTGTTTTTT; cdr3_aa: CSVVGTGSTNEKLFF
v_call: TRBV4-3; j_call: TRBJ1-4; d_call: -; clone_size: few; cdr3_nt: TGCGCCAGCAGCCAAGAGTCCCGACAGTCTACAACTAATGAAAAACTGTTTTTT; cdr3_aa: CASSQESRQSTTNEKLFF
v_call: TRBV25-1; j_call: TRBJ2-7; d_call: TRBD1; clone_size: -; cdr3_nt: TGTGCCAGCAGTGAAATCGGGCAGGGGGTTTACGAGCAGTACTTC; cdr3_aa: CASSEIGQGVYEQYF
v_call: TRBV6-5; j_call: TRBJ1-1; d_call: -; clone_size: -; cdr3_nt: TGTGCCAGCAGTGCGAACTGGAACACTGAAGCTTTCTTT; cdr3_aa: CASSANWNTEAFF
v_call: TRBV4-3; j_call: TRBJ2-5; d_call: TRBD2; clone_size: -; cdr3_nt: TGCGCCAGCAGCCAAGATGCTAGCGGGGGCCTAGGGAAGACCCAGTACTTC; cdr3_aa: CASSQDASGGLGKTQYF
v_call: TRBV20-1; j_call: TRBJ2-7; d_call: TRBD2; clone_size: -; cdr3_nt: TGCAGTGCGGTTTGGACTAGAGCCTACGAGCAGTACTTC; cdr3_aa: CSAVWTRAYEQYF
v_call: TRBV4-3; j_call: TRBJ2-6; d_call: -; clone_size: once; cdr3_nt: TGCGCCAGCAGCCAAGGGGACACCGAGTCTGGGGCCAACGTCCTGACTTTC; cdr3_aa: CASSQGDTESGANVLTF
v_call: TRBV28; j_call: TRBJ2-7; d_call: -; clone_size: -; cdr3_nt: TGTGCCAGCAGTTTAGTTACGGGGGCCCCCTACAATGAGCAGTACTTC; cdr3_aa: CASSLVTGAPYNEQYF
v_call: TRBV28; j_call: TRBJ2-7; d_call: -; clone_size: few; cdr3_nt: TGTGCCAGCAGTCCACCGAACAGGGCCATCGAGCAGTACTTC; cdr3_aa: CASSPPNRAIEQYF
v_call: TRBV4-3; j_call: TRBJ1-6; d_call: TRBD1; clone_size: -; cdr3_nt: TGCGCCAGCAGCCAAGTTTGGACAGGGATGAATTCACCCCTCCACTTT; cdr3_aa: CASSQVWTGMNSPLHF
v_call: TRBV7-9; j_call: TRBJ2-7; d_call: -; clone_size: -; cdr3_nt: TGTGCCAGCAGCTTAGCGCTCTCAGGCGAGCAGTACTTC; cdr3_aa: CASSLALSGEQYF
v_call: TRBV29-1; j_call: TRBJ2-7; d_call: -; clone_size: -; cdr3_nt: TGCAGCGTTGCTCCGCGGGCGCAAGCAGAGCAGTACTTC; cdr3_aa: CSVAPRAQAEQYF
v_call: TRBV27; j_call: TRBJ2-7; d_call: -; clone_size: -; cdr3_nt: TGTGCCAGCAGGGCCGGGGTGAATTCCTACGAGCAGTACTTC; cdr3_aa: CASRAGVNSYEQYF
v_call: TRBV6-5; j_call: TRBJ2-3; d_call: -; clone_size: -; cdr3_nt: TGTGCCAGCAGTTACCGCGGGACAGTCAGCGCAGATACGCAGTATTTT; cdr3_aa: CASSYRGTVSADTQYF
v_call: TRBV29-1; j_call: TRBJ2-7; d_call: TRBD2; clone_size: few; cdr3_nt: TGCAGCGTTGATGATGGGACTAGCGGGGGTTCGATCTACGAGCAGTACTTC; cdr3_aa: CSVDDGTSGGSIYEQYF
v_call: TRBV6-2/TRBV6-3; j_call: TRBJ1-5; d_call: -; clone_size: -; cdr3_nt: TGTGCCAGCAGTTACGGCCTCTCTCAACCCCAGCATTTT; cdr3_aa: CASSYGLSQPQHF
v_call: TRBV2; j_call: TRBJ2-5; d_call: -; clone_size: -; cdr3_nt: TGTGCCAGCAGCCTCACAGGGGGGGTCCAAGAGACCCAGTACTTC; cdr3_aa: CASSLTGGVQETQYF